A selection of T cell receptor beta chains follows, all from one sample in a study of regulatory T cells in long-lasting Graves disease. TCRdb called the multiplex PCR reads again in MiXCR, with one record for every CDR3 protein. The data show a few hundred thousand distinct CDR3 sequences, roughly a quarter seen once. The sequenced sample was peripheral blood mononuclear cells (PBMCs), obtained when the disease was refractory, from a patient treated with antithyroid drugs. The receptors were gathered from a female donor with Graves disease. The conserved cysteine and the conserved F or W are not part of the CDR3 here.

j_gene	v_gene	CDR3aa
TRBJ2-7	TRBV6-1	ASSITRYEQY
TRBJ2-7	TRBV6-1	ASSRQGEQY
TRBJ2-2	TRBV27	ASSLTGSTGELF
TRBJ1-2	TRBV18	ASSPDQDYGYT
TRBJ2-7	TRBV2	ASRDGQGSYEQY
TRBJ1-1	TRBV12-3/TRBV12-4	ASSSQALNTEAF
TRBJ2-7	TRBV6-5	ASSSRVAGGPAYEQY
TRBJ1-2	TRBV9	ATSETGEGYGYT
TRBJ2-1	TRBV6-1	ASSRGKANEQF
TRBJ2-6	TRBV4-2	ASSQDSVASGANVLT
TRBJ1-3	TRBV5-1	ASSLSGSSGNTIY
TRBJ2-3	TRBV2	ASSEDHPDTQY
TRBJ1-5	TRBV6-1	ASKIAGNQPQH
TRBJ2-7	TRBV4-3	ASSQDKAGGTYEQY
TRBJ1-1	TRBV6-5	ASSYSRVSTEAF
TRBJ1-3	TRBV7-2	ASSFQTGAGNTIY
TRBJ2-7	TRBV7-8	ASSEWAPEQY
TRBJ2-1	TRBV28	ASSFASGRWNEQF
TRBJ2-5	TRBV29-1	SAGHQPETQY
TRBJ2-6	TRBV5-1	ASSLNIRSSGANVLT
TRBJ2-5	TRBV12-3/TRBV12-4	ASSLMETQY
TRBJ2-2	TRBV6-2/TRBV6-3	ASSYAANTGELF
TRBJ2-2	TRBV2	ASSQRGTSGRPGTGELF
TRBJ1-6	TRBV7-2	ASSPNGGGTGNSPLH